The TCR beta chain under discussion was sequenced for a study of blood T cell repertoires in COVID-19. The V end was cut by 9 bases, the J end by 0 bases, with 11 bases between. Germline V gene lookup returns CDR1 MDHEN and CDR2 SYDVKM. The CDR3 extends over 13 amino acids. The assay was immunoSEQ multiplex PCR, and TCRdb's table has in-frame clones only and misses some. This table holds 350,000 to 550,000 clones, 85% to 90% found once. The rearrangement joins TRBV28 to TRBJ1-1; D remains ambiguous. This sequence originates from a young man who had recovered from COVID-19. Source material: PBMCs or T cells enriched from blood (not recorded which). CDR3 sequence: CASKQPLNTEAFF. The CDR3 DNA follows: TGTGCCAGTAAACAACCACTGAACACTGAAGCTTTCTTT.